The 20 T cell receptor beta chains listed next were all sequenced from one sample in a study of Tregs in tolerant kidney transplant recipients. Recipients received nonmyeloablative bone marrow transplants from related graft donors, with transient mixed chimerism. Generated by immunoSEQ multiplex PCR, the TCRdb table keeps only in-frame clones and is missing some. The repertoire holds approximately 90,000 clones, with approximately 93% as singletons. The sample consisted of CD4+ T cells from blood (PBMCs), taken 12 months after the transplant. Source of these receptors: a human patient who received a combined kidney and bone marrow transplant. Some of the T cells may derive from the graft donor.

A word on this clone: The germline gene is not matched at one end of the junction; a read error may be the cause. Other DNA sequences within the sample encode an identical CDR3. V usage is TRBV2 and J usage is TRBJ1-6; TRBD1 is a possible D gene (6 bases). The V gene's germline CDR1 is SNHLY and CDR2 FYNNEI. The CDR3 runs to 14 residues. The CDR3 protein is CASREQGNNSPLHF. The DNA for the CDR3 is TGTGCCAGCAGAGAACAGGGAAATAATTCCCCCCTCCACTTT.

This clone showed up just once. The chain links TRBV7-9 to TRBJ2-1, with D possibly matching TRBD1 (6 bases). From germline, CDR1 is SEHNR and CDR2 FQNEAQ (reference sequence). Between the trimmed V and J ends, which lost 5 bases and 4 bases, there was a span of 12 bases. The CDR3 covers 14 residues. The CDR3 is CASSPSQGYNEQFF. As DNA, the CDR3 is TGTGCCAGCAGCCCATCACAGGGATACAATGAGCAGTTCTTC. The whole variable domain, remainder taken from reference TRBV7-9 and TRBJ2-1, is DTGVSQNPRHKITKRGQNVTFRCDPISEHNRLYWYRQTLGQGPEFLTYFQNEAQLEKSRLLSDRFSAERPKGSFSTLEIQRTEQGDSAMYLCASSPSQGYNEQFFGPGTRLTVL.

This chain links TRBV19 with TRBJ2-7; TRBD1 is a possible D gene (6 bases). The germline gives CDR1 LNHDA, CDR2 SQIVND (reference sequence). The CDR3 has 12 residues. Deletions cut 6 bases from V and 6 bases from J, with 12 bases between. CDR3 nucleotide sequence: TGTGCCAGTAGCCAGACCAGGGGCGAGCAGTACTTC. Residues: CASSQTRGEQYF.

V usage is TRBV23-1 and J usage is TRBJ1-4, with D unclear. TRBV23-1 has ORF status, its function being uncertain. V lost 2 bases and J lost 5, with 15 bases in between. The CDR3 loop spans 16 amino acids. The CDR3 spells CASSQKCAGLNEKLFF. CDR3 DNA: TGCGCCAGCAGTCAAAAGTGCGCGGGGTTAAATGAAAAACTGTTTTTT.

The V gene is TRBV5-1, the J gene TRBJ1-2, with 9 bases aligning to TRBD1. The CDR3 length is 13 residues. In germline, CDR1 is SGHRS, CDR2 YFSETQ. The V gene end was trimmed by 4 bases and the J gene end by 8 bases; junction bases not matched to a gene: 6. The CDR3, as DNA: TGCGCCAGCAGCCTAGACAGGGGGAGAGGCTACACCTTC. It specifies CASSLDRGRGYTF.

The chain links TRBV10-2 to TRBJ2-7, with 8 positions matching TRBD1. The CDR3 covers 15 residues. Germline V gene data show CDR1 as WSHSY and CDR2 as SAAADI. Trimming took 7 bases from V and 1 from J; bases not matched to a gene: 9. CDR3 sequence reads: CASIHRTGPSYEQYF. DNA for the CDR3: TGCGCCAGCATCCACAGGACAGGGCCTTCCTACGAGCAGTACTTC.

This clone showed up just once. The chain combines TRBV7-2 with TRBJ1-5, with TRBD1 as a possible D gene (6 bases). The CDR3 contains 15 residues. Germline V gene sequence: CDR1 SGHTA, CDR2 FQGNSA. V lost 1 base and J 5 bases, leaving 12 bases between the germline ends. The chain's CDR3 is CASSLESGVHQPQHF. The CDR3, as DNA: TGTGCCAGCAGCTTAGAATCAGGGGTCCATCAGCCCCAGCATTTT.

V and J are TRBV18 and TRBJ1-1, with 7 bases that match TRBD1. Germline CDR1 KGHSH, CDR2 LQKENI. This CDR3 region has 15 residues. V lost 5 bases and J lost 0; bases outside the gene matches: 6. CDR3 region: CASSWTGDMNTEAFF. In DNA, the CDR3 is TGTGCCAGCTCATGGACAGGTGACATGAACACTGAAGCTTTCTTT.

The chain joins TRBV23-1 to TRBJ1-4; D is perhaps TRBD1 (6 bases). TRBV23-1 is flagged as an ORF with uncertain function. Trimming stripped 4 bases from V and 7 bases from J, with 16 bases between. There are 15 residues in the CDR3. The DNA for the CDR3 is TGCGCCAGCAGTCCCCTGGGGGGGCGCCGTGAAAAACTGTTTTTT. It translates to CASSPLGGRREKLFF.

This clone was detected once. The rearrangement links TRBV7-6 to TRBJ1-4, with a weak D call TRBD1 (6 bases). CDR1 and CDR2 from the germline V gene are SGHVS and FNYEAQ. The CDR3 consists of 13 residues. The CDR3 sequence: CTCSGTNGDQLFF. In nucleotides, the CDR3 is TGTACCTGCTCCGGGACAAACGGCGACCAACTGTTTTTT. Variable domain in full (rest from reference TRBV7-6 and TRBJ1-4): GAGVSQSPRYKVTKRGQDVALRCDPISGHVSLYWYRQALGQGPEFLTYFNYEAQQDKSGLPNDRFSAERPEGSISTLTIQRTEQRDSAMYRCTCSGTNGDQLFFGSGTQLSVL.

This chain connects TRBV19 to TRBJ1-4; TRBD1 matches 7 bases. Germline CDR1 is LNHDA and CDR2 is SQIVND (reference sequence). V trimming: 4 bases; J trimming: 0 bases; junction bases outside the gene matches: 5. There are 16 residues in the CDR3. The chain's CDR3 is CASSNDREATNEKLFF. CDR3 nucleotide sequence: TGTGCCAGTAGTAACGACAGGGAGGCAACTAATGAAAAACTGTTTTTT. Variable domain in full (rest from reference TRBV19 and TRBJ1-4): DGGITQSPKYLFRKEGQNVTLSCEQNLNHDAMYWYRQDPGQGLRLIYYSQIVNDFQKGDIAEGYSVSREKKESFPLTVTSAQKNPTAFYLCASSNDREATNEKLFFGSGTQLSVL.

The chain carries TRBV9 and TRBJ1-2, with 10 bases that match TRBD1. Losses at the gene ends were 4 bases for V and 8 bases for J; bases not matched to a gene: 11. CDR3 length: 15 amino acids. The germline V gene has CDR1 SGDLS and CDR2 YYNGEE. As DNA, the CDR3 is TGTGCCAGCAGCACAGACGGGGACAGGGGTGCCGGCTACACCTTC. Translated: CASSTDGDRGAGYTF.

The CDR3 DNA is TGTGCCAGCAGTTTATGGTCGGGAGCGGGCACAGATACGCAGTATTTT. This translates into CASSLWSGAGTDTQYF. The chain is built from TRBV27 and TRBJ2-3; perhaps TRBD2 as D (6 bases). V was pared by 1 base and J by 1 base, with 12 bases between. The CDR3 runs 16 residues. Germline V gene sequence: CDR1 MNHEY, CDR2 SMNVEV (reference sequence).

The rearrangement links TRBV5-1 to TRBJ2-3; TRBD1 is a possible D gene (6 bases). The CDR3 covers 15 residues. Deletions cut 0 bases from V and 1 base from J, with 9 bases between. Germline loops: CDR1 SGHRS, CDR2 YFSETQ. CDR3 in amino acids: CASSLGGGRTDTQYF. For the CDR3, the DNA is TGCGCCAGCAGCTTGGGAGGGGGACGCACAGATACGCAGTATTTT.

V and J are TRBV7-2 and TRBJ1-2; 9 positions agree with TRBD1. In germline, CDR1 is SGHTA, CDR2 FQGNSA. The CDR3 runs to 17 residues. With 5 bases clipped from V and 8 bases from J, the junction kept 18 bases outside the gene matches. In DNA, the CDR3 is TGTGCCAGCAGCCTCCGGGACAGGGCTCCTCCTGGAGAGGGCTACACCTTC. This sequence encodes CASSLRDRAPPGEGYTF.

This chain joins TRBV30 and TRBJ2-3; perhaps TRBD2 as D (6 bases). Germline lookup yields CDR1 GTSNPN and CDR2 SVGIG (reference sequence). Trimming removed 4 bases from V and 3 bases from J, with 11 bases in between. This CDR3 region has 13 residues. The CDR3 reads CAWTQRVTDTQYF. Here the CDR3 DNA reads TGTGCCTGGACGCAGCGGGTGACAGATACGCAGTATTTT.

As regards this clone: Other DNA variants within this sample encode the same CDR3. The V call is TRBV9, the J call TRBJ1-6, with unresolved D. V was trimmed by 6 bases and J by 13 bases, leaving 14 bases between them. The CDR3 is made up of 12 amino acids. Germline assignment: CDR1 SGDLS and CDR2 YYNGEE. CDR3 nucleotide sequence: TGTGCCAGCACCGGAGTAGGTTCCCCCCTCCACTTT. Protein: CASTGVGSPLHF.

The chain carries TRBV4-3 and TRBJ2-2, with 9 bases that match TRBD2. The germline V gene encodes CDR1 LGHNA and CDR2 YSLEER. V lost 2 bases and J lost 3; bases outside the gene matches: 7. The CDR3 spans 17 residues. CDR3 amino acids: CASSQTPSGADTGELFF. The CDR3 DNA reads TGCGCCAGCAGCCAAACCCCTAGCGGGGCTGACACCGGGGAGCTGTTTTTT.

This sequence joins TRBV25-1 and TRBJ2-1; no firm D call. Germline CDR1 is MGHDK and CDR2 is SYGVNS. This CDR3 comprises 13 residues. Trimming left V 5 bases short and J 3 bases short, with 8 bases between. CDR3 protein: CASSKIIYNEQFF. For the CDR3, the DNA is TGTGCCAGCAGTAAAATCATCTACAATGAGCAGTTCTTC. The variable domain in full, completed from reference TRBV25-1 and TRBJ2-1, reads EADIYQTPRYLVIGTGKKITLECSQTMGHDKMYWYQQDPGMELHLIHYSYGVNSTEKGDLSSESTVSRIRTEHFPLTLESARPSHTSQYLCASSKIIYNEQFFGPGTRLTVL.

The J gene is TRBJ2-2, the V gene TRBV29-1; D is perhaps TRBD2 (7 bases). The CDR3 has 16 residues. Trimming cost V 6 bases and J 0 bases, with 17 bases left between them. Germline V gives CDR1 SQVTM, CDR2 ANQGSEA. CDR3 in amino acids: CSVALGGGPNTGELFF. The CDR3 coding sequence is TGCAGCGTCGCCTTAGGGGGGGGGCCGAACACCGGGGAGCTGTTTTTT.